These 5 T cell receptor beta chains came from one sample sequenced in a study of blood T cell repertoires in COVID-19 (dated by TCRdb to about 2020). The method was the immunoSEQ multiplex PCR assay. TCRdb retrieved this table from immuneACCESS and kept in-frame rearrangements only. Not all clones are present; in checked studies, unresolved V genes account for under half, and no reason is known for the remainder. The sample table lists tens of thousands of clones, about 80% of them with a count of one. In total, the top ten clones hold approximately 20% of the sample. Sample: peripheral blood. These TCRs come from a man aged 25-45 years with COVID-19, enrolled during active disease.

The rearrangement uses TRBV5-6 and TRBJ2-1; TRBD2 aligns across 8 bases. Trimming took 0 bases from V and 11 from J; bases not matched to a gene: 4. This CDR3 has 13 residues. Germline CDR1 and CDR2: SGHDT and YYEEEE. The CDR3 DNA sequence: TGTGCCAGCAGCTTGGGGCTAGCGGGCCAGCAGTTCTTC. Residues: CASSLGLAGQQFF.

In DNA, the CDR3 is TGTGCCAGCAGACCCGACGGTTTAGCTAATTCACCCCTCCACTTT. Amino acids: CASRPDGLANSPLHF. The chain is built from TRBV6-5 and TRBJ1-6; no reliable D call. CDR3 length equals 15 residues. V gave up 6 bases and J gave up 6 bases, with 15 bases separating them. Per germline, CDR1 MNHEY and CDR2 SVGAGI.

The gene calls are TRBV7-3 and TRBJ2-3, with 9 bases aligning to TRBD2. The CDR3 runs 15 residues. Trimming removed 5 bases from V and 0 bases from J; junction bases left unmatched: 3. CDR1 and CDR2 (germline): SGHTA, FQGTGA. CDR3: CASSLSGGSTDTQYF. The CDR3 DNA reads as TGTGCCAGCAGCCTTAGCGGGGGAAGCACAGATACGCAGTATTTT.

The chain carries TRBV18 and TRBJ1-5; no firm D call. Looked up from germline, CDR1 is KGHSH and CDR2 is LQKENI. The CDR3 spans 16 residues. The V and J ends lost 2 bases and 2 bases respectively, with 13 bases between them. CDR3 nucleotide sequence: TGTGCCAGCTCACCAGGGGTTGCGGGAGGCAATCAGCCCCAGCATTTT. Translation: CASSPGVAGGNQPQHF.

The chain couples TRBV19 to TRBJ2-7; 8 bases fit TRBD1. V gave up 2 bases and J gave up 5 bases; unmatched junction bases: 11. The germline CDR1 and CDR2 sequences are LNHDA and SQIVND (reference sequence). There are 16 residues in the CDR3. The CDR3 reads CASSIMVGQGAHEQYF. CDR3 bases: TGTGCCAGTAGTATAATGGTTGGCCAGGGGGCCCACGAGCAGTACTTC.